This TCR beta chain stems from a study of blood T cells in healthy people across ages. General observations from the study: Unsorted PBMC input precluded a conclusive naive versus antigen-experienced comparison. Among long-lived donors, naive CD4+ cells were more numerous and diversity higher than in aged donors. Nothing was known about donor CMV status, and this possibly confounded expanded clonotype changes.

A word on this clonotype: Its target is not known.

This CDR3 contains 18 residues. The ends were cut back, 7 bases at V and 0 bases at J, with 19 bases in the middle. The germline V gene encodes CDR1 MDHEN and CDR2 SYDVKM. Healthy Caucasians from Russia aged 6 to 90 served as donors. The use of a sample-barcoded 5' primer and a J-beta primer mix characterized a second PCR of roughly 6 to 12 cycles. TCRdb used MiXCR to reprocess the 5' RACE reads, holding one entry per CDR3 protein. This sample carries under 2,000,000 distinct CDR3 sequences, roughly 49% of them seen once, and the ten largest clones take around 2.1%. The chain is built from TRBV28 and TRBJ2-6, with D maybe TRBD1 (6 bases). This clonotype was obtained from a woman aged 40 to 50 in good health. The specimen was blood. The DNA of the CDR3 is TGTGCCAGCACCCCACCGGGACACTCCGCCTCTGGGGCCAACGTCCTGACTTTC. It yields the protein CASTPPGHSASGANVLTF.